This T cell receptor (beta chain) was sequenced in a study of response to subunit inactivated influenza vaccine (dated by TCRdb to about 2018). For context, the study as a whole: Deep quantitative T cell receptor repertoire profiling was used in the study to track responses to a trivalent subunit inactivated influenza vaccine.

Beyond this particular receptor, the publication reports: The authors suggested that each seasonal influenza vaccination may recruit only a limited number of new T cells.

This clonotype was seen only a few times. This clone's antigen is unknown. Base qualities are not recorded, but no much larger clone differs from it by a single base. Trimming removed 6 bases from V and 3 bases from J, leaving 9 bases between the germline ends. CDR1 and CDR2 are drawn from the germline V gene: SNHLY, FYNNEI. The CDR3 contains 12 residues, cysteine and phenylalanine counted. Only the CDR3 DNA is retained, 36 bases long and in frame from the first base. The receptor library was made with RT-PCR. Reads for this sample came from an Illumina HiSeq 2500. The public reads were reprocessed in TCRdb via fastp at Q25 and MiXCR, keeping in-frame beta chains. CDR3 protein duplicates are merged, each entry listing the most common genes and DNA. Recorded for this sample are around 200,000 distinct CDR3 sequences; 10% to 15% of them occurred a single time. The ten most abundant clones make up 29% of the sample.

The same sample was also used in a study of T cells expressing NK-cell markers. The second study's paper adds: TCR beta cDNA libraries were made by 5'RACE template switching that added a universal primer site and unique molecular identifiers. Three sorted T-cell subsets (CD3+CD56+NKG2C+, CD3+CD56+NKG2C- and CD3+CD56-NKG2C+) from 7 to 9 donors had their TCR beta-chain repertoires profiled. Most of the eight sequenced donors were HCMV-seropositive and one was HCMV-seronegative. In several experiments an anti-gammadeltaTCR antibody was added to restrict sorting to alphabetaTCR-expressing T cells. In six donors, the dominant CD3+CD56+NKG2C+ clonotypes were among the top 10 CD8+ clonotypes and accounted for about 1.0-7.5% of CD8+ T cells. Those dominant clonotypes were again the most abundant among CD3+CD56-NKG2C+ cells in a handful of donors, at roughly 28.3-65%. Whether the expanded NKG2C-expressing T cell clones were specific for HCMV antigens remained unclear. All eight donors whose samples were sequenced were randomly selected healthy volunteers, three of them men and five women. To determine HCMV serostatus, a commercial ELISA kit was used to detect HCMV-specific IgG in serum. Peripheral blood mononuclear cells were isolated from blood by Ficoll density gradient centrifugation. Magnetic immunoseparation with Miltenyi isolation kits was used to isolate CD4+ and CD8+ T cells from PBMC. Priming for cDNA synthesis came from the TCR beta constant segment, and two successive PCR amplification steps followed. Libraries were sequenced as 2 x 150 bp reads on Illumina HiSeq 2000/2500, MiSeq or NextSeq. MIGEC was used to demultiplex reads and group reads by UMI, and MiTCR was used to assemble and quantify clonotypes. To exclude erroneous sequences, any TCR cDNA sequence not supported by at least two reads was discarded. Downstream repertoire analysis used the tcR package, and clonotypes were matched across fractions by CDR3 nucleotide sequence plus V segment. VDJmatch was used to annotate antigen specificity against VDJdb, with one amino acid substitution in CDR3 permitted.

The sample was CD8+ T cells sorted from PBMCs, taken 12 days after vaccination. The chain is encoded by TRBV2 joined to TRBJ2-7; perhaps TRBD2 is the D gene, with 6 bases matching. This receptor was obtained from a man aged 50 to 60 who received an inactivated influenza vaccine. Donor details come from another sample of the same person, matched by shared clones. The CDR3 is CASRKGLYEQYF. The nucleotides read TGTGCCAGCAGGAAGGGACTCTACGAGCAGTACTTC.